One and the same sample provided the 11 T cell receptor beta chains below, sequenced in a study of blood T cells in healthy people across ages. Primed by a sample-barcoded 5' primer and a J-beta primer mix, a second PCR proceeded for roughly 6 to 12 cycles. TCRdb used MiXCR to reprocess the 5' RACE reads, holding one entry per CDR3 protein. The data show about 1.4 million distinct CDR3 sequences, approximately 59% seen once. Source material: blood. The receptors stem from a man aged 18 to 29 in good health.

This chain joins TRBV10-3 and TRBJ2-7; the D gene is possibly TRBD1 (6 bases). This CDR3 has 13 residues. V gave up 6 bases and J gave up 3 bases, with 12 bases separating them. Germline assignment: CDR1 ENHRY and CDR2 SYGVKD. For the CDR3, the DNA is TGTGCCATCAGGACCGGGACAAACTACGAGCAGTACTTC. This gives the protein CAIRTGTNYEQYF.

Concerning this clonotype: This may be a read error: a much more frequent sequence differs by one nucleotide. The CDR3 coding sequence is TGCAGTGCTGGAGACGGGGACCGGCTAACCCCTACGCAGTATTTT. Residues: CSAGDGDRLTPTQYF. The J gene is TRBJ2-3, the V gene TRBV20-1; TRBD1 or TRBD2 may be the D gene (5 bases each). The germline V gene encodes CDR1 DFQATT and CDR2 SNEGSKA (reference sequence). CDR3 length: 15 residues.

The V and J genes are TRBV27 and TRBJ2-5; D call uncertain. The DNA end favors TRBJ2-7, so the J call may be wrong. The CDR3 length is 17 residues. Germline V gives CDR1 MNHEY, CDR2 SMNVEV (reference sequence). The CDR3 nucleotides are TGTGCCAGCAGTCCCGCTAGTCCTATAAACCCCTCCTACGAGCAGTACTTC. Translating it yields CASSPASPINPSYEQYF.

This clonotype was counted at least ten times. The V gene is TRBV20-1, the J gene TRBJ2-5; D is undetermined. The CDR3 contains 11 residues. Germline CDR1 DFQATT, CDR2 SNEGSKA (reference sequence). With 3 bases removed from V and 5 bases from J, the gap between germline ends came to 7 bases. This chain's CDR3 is CSASPRETQYF. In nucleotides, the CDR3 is TGCAGTGCTAGCCCCCGCGAGACCCAGTACTTC.

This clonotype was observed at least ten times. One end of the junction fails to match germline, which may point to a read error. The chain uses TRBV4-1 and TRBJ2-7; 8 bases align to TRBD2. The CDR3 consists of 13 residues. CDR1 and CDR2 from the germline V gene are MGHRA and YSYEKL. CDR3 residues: CASSQAGAYEQYF. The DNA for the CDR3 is TGTGCCAGCAGCCAAGCGGGGGCTTACGAGCAGTACTTC.

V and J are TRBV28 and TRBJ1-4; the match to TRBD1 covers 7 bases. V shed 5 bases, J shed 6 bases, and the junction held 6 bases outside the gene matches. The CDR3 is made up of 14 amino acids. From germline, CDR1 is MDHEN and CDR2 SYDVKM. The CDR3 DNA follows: TGTGCCAGCAGTACCCAGGGGGGGCATGAAAAACTGTTTTTT. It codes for CASSTQGGHEKLFF. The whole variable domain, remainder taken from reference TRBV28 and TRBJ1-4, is DVKVTQSSRYLVKRTGEKVFLECVQDMDHENMFWYRQDPGLGLRLIYFSYDVKMKEKGDIPEGYSVSREKKERFSLILESASTNQTSMYLCASSTQGGHEKLFFGSGTQLSVL.

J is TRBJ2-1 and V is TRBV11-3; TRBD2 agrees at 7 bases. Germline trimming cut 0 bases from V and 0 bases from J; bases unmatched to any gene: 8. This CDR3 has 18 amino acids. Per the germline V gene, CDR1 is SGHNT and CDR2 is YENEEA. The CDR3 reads CASSLDGGDLLSYNEQFF. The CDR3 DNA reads TGTGCCAGCAGCTTAGATGGGGGGGACTTACTCTCCTACAATGAGCAGTTCTTC.

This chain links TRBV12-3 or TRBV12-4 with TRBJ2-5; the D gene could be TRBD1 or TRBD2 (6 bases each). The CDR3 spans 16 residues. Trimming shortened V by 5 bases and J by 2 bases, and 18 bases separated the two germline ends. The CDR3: CASSPIRTGAQETQYF. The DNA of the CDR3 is TGTGCCAGCAGTCCTATTAGAACGGGGGCTCAAGAGACCCAGTACTTC.

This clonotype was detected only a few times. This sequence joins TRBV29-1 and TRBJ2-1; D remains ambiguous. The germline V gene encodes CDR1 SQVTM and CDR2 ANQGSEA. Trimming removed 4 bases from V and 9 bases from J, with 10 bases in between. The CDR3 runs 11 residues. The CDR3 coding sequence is TGCAGCGTTGTAGTTTCGCCTGAGCAGTTCTTC. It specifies CSVVVSPEQFF.

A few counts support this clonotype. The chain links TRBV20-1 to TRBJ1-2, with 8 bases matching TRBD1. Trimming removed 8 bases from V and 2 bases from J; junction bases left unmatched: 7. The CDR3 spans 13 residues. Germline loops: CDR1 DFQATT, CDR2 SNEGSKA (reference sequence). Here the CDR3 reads CSYTRTGNYGYTF. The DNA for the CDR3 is TGCAGTTATACCCGGACAGGGAACTATGGCTACACCTTC.

The CDR3 DNA reads as TGTGCCAGCAGCTCCATTCGCACAGGGGGCGAGAACACTGAAGCTTTCTTT. It yields the protein CASSSIRTGGENTEAFF. The chain uses TRBV7-9 and TRBJ1-1; 9 bases align to TRBD1. The V segment lost 4 bases and the J segment 1 base; nucleotides outside the gene matches: 10. The CDR3 totals 17 residues. CDR1 SEHNR and CDR2 FQNEAQ come from the germline V gene (reference sequence).